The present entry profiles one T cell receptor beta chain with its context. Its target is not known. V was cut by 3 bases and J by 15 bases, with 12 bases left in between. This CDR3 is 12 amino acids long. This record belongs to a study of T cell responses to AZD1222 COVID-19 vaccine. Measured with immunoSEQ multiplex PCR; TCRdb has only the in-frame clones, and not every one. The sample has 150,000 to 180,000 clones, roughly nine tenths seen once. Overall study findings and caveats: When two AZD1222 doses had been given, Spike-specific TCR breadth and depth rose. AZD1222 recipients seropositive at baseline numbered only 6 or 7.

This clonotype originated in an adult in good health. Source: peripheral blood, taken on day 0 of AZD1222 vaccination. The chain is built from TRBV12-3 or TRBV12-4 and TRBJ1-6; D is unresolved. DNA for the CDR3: TGTGCCAGCAGTTTGCGTCTGGAGGTCCTCCACTTT. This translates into CASSLRLEVLHF.